A selection of T cell receptor beta chains follows, all from one sample in a study of cytomegalovirus exposure and HLA in healthy donors. Only in-frame clones appear in the TCRdb table, and some are missing; sequencing was by immunoSEQ multiplex PCR. Of roughly 130,000 clones listed, approximately 68% are singletons. Material for sequencing was PBMCs. All receptors derive from a man in his thirties or forties in good health and CMV-seropositive. Both conserved end residues are trimmed from each CDR3.

V gene: TRBV11-2; CDR3 protein: ASSSDRSNTEAF
V gene: TRBV27; CDR3 protein: ASSSWVNPGASTDTQY
V gene: TRBV29-1; CDR3 protein: SVDRSGNEQF
V gene: TRBV2; CDR3 protein: ASSELGLGNGEAF
V gene: TRBV5-6; CDR3 protein: ASSLALQGAIPLH
V gene: TRBV7-9; CDR3 protein: ASSTSTGGWTTPYNEQF
V gene: TRBV5-1; CDR3 protein: ASSWGTVPSTDTQY
V gene: TRBV5-6; CDR3 protein: ASSLVGVNVDYGYT
V gene: TRBV11-2; CDR3 protein: ASSLLAEQY
V gene: TRBV7-9; CDR3 protein: ASSIPARDYFSYEQY
V gene: TRBV6-5; CDR3 protein: ASSTGGQETQY
V gene: TRBV5-4; CDR3 protein: ASSLSSGSSPGELF
V gene: TRBV5-1; CDR3 protein: ASSSGTGSYNEQF
V gene: TRBV6-5; CDR3 protein: ASSPQGLASETQY
V gene: TRBV2; CDR3 protein: ASSGTSGRDTQY
V gene: TRBV19; CDR3 protein: ASSRQSTQETQY
V gene: TRBV20-1; CDR3 protein: SPVLNYGYT
V gene: TRBV5-1; CDR3 protein: ASSLLTGGMETEAF
V gene: TRBV28; CDR3 protein: ASSFEPDEQF
V gene: TRBV5-1; CDR3 protein: ASSDRGQETQY
V gene: TRBV18; CDR3 protein: ASSETTGRYGYT
V gene: TRBV29-1; CDR3 protein: SVGLAGGVTGELF
V gene: TRBV19; CDR3 protein: ASSIMVAQPQH
V gene: TRBV7-9; CDR3 protein: ASSPHRPTEAF
V gene: TRBV30; CDR3 protein: AWRLSGANVLT
V gene: TRBV19; CDR3 protein: ASRRQGTISYEQY
V gene: TRBV7-8; CDR3 protein: ASSLGRNSGRTGELF
V gene: TRBV4-1; CDR3 protein: ASSQELAGGYEQF
V gene: TRBV4-3; CDR3 protein: ASSQDGRTGTYEQY
V gene: TRBV4-3; CDR3 protein: ASSPRQGYGYT
V gene: TRBV5-1; CDR3 protein: ASSFGDRKGTDTQY
V gene: TRBV19; CDR3 protein: ASSIYSGANVLT
V gene: TRBV2; CDR3 protein: ASSEALAPHEAF
V gene: TRBV4-2; CDR3 protein: ASSQGDRPLSGNTIY
V gene: TRBV7-2; CDR3 protein: ASSPLLRTDTQY
V gene: TRBV6-6; CDR3 protein: ASTVPQGAREQF
V gene: TRBV2; CDR3 protein: ASSGSMGAYGYT
V gene: TRBV28; CDR3 protein: ASSLLPSANTGELF
V gene: TRBV6-1; CDR3 protein: ASSSPTGGKYEQY
V gene: TRBV7-2; CDR3 protein: ASSRLTLAYEQY
V gene: TRBV27; CDR3 protein: ASSLTLFYEQY
V gene: TRBV5-1; CDR3 protein: ASSLGAGETQY
V gene: TRBV5-4; CDR3 protein: ASSDGGDRYEQY
V gene: TRBV29-1; CDR3 protein: SVGTGGYYEQY
V gene: TRBV27; CDR3 protein: ASATRDRGRSGELF
V gene: TRBV6-1; CDR3 protein: ASSVSGTGVLVVQPQH
V gene: TRBV10-2; CDR3 protein: ASRITGGWNIQY
V gene: TRBV6-5; CDR3 protein: ASIGSGTLYEQY
V gene: TRBV2; CDR3 protein: ASSDGWEAKNIQY
V gene: TRBV7-2; CDR3 protein: ASSLPRSYEQY
V gene: TRBV6-1; CDR3 protein: ASSRQGYGYT
V gene: TRBV28; CDR3 protein: ATGQRRRAQY
V gene: TRBV6-5; CDR3 protein: ASSSTGLGTQY
V gene: TRBV2; CDR3 protein: ASSRSGEVFDTQY